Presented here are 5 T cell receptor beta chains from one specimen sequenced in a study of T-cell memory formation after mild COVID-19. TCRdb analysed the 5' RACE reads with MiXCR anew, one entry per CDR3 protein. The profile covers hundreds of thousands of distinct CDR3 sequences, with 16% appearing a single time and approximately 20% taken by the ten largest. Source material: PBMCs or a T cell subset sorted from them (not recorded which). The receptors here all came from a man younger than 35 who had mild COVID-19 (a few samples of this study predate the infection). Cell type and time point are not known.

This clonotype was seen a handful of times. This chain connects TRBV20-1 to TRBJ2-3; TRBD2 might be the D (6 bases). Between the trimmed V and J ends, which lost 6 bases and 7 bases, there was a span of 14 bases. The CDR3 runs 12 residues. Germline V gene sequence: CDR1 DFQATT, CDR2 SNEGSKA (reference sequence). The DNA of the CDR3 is TGCAGTGCCGGGTCGGGAGTGAATACGCAGTATTTT. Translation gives CSAGSGVNTQYF.

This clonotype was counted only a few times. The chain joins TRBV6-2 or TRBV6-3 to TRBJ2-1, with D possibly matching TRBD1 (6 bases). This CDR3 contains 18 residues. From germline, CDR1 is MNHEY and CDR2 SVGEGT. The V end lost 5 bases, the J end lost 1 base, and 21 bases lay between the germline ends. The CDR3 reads CASSTRATGMESYNEQFF. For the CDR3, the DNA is TGTGCCAGCAGTACTAGGGCAACAGGGATGGAATCCTACAATGAGCAGTTCTTC.

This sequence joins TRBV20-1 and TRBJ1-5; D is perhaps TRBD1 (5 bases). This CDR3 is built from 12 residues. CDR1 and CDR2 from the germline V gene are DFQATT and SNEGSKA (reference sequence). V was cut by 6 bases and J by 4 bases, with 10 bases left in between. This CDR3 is CSANYRNQPQHF. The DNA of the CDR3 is TGCAGTGCAAATTACAGGAATCAGCCCCAGCATTTT.

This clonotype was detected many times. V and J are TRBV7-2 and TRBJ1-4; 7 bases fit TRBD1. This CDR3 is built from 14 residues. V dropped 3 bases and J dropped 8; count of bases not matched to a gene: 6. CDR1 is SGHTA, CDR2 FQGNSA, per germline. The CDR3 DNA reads TGTGCCAGCAGCTTTTGGCAGGGGGACGAAAAACTGTTTTTT. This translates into CASSFWQGDEKLFF.

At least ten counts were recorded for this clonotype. The CDR3, as DNA: TGTGCCAGCAGCTCATCCAGGAATCCAGGCACCGGGGAGCTGTTTTTT. Amino acid sequence: CASSSSRNPGTGELFF. This chain connects TRBV7-2 to TRBJ2-2; unclear D gene. V was shortened by 4 bases and J by 4 bases, with 16 bases between the two germline ends. CDR1 is SGHTA, CDR2 FQGNSA, per germline. The CDR3 is 16 residues long.